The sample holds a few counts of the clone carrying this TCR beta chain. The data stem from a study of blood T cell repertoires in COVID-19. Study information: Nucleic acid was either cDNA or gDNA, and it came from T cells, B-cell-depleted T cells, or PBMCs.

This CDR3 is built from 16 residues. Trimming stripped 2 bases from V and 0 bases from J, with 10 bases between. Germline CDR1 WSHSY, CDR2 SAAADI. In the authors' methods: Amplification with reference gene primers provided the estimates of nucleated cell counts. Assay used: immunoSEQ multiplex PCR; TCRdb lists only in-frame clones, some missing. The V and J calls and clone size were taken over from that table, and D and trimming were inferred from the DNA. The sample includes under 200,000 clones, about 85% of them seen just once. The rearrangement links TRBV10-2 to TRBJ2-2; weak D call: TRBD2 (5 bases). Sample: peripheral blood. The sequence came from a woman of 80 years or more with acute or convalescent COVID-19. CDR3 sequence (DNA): TGCGCCAGCAGTGAGATGGGGAGTTCGAACACCGGGGAGCTGTTTTTT. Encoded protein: CASSEMGSSNTGELFF.